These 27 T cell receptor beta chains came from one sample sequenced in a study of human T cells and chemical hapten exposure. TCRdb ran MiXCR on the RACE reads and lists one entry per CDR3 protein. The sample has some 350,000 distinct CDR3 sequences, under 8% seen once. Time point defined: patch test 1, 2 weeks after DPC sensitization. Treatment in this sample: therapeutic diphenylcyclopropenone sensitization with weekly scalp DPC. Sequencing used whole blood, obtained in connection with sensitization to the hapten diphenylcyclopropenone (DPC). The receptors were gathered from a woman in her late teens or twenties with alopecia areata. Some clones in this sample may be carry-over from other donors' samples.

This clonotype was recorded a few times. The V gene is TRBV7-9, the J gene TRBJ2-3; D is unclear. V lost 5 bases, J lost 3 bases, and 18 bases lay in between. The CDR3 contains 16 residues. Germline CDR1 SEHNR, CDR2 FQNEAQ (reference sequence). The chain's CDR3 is CASSRSPLGPTDTQYF. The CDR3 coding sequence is TGTGCCAGCAGCCGATCCCCGTTAGGGCCAACAGATACGCAGTATTTT.

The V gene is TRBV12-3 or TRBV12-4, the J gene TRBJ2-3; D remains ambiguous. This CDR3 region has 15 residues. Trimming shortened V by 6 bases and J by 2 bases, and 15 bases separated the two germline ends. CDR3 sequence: CASSNMGRNTDTQYF. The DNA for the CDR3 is TGTGCCAGCAGCAACATGGGCAGAAACACAGATACGCAGTATTTT.

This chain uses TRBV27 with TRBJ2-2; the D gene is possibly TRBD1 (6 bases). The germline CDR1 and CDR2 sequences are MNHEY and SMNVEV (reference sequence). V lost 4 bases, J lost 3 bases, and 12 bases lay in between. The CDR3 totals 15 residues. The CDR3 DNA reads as TGTGCCAGCAGTTCCGACAGGTTATACACCGGGGAGCTGTTTTTT. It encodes CASSSDRLYTGELFF.

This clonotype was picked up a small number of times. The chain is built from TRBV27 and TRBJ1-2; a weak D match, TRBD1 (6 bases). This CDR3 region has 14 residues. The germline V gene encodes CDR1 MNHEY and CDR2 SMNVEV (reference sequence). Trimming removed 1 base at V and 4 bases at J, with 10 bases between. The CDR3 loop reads CASSLWAGAYGYTF. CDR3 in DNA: TGTGCCAGCAGTTTATGGGCAGGGGCCTATGGCTACACCTTC.

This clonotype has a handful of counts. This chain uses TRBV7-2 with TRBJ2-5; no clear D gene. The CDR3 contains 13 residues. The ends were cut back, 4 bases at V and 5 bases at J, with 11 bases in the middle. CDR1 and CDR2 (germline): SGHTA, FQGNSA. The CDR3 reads CASSSQEVETQYF. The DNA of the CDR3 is TGTGCCAGCAGCTCGCAGGAAGTCGAGACCCAGTACTTC. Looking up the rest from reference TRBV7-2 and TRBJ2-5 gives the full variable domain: GAGVSQSPSNKVTEKGKDVELRCDPISGHTALYWYRQSLGQGLEFLIYFQGNSAPDKSGLPSDRFSAERTGGSVSTLTIQRTQQEDSAVYLCASSSQEVETQYFGPGTRLLVL.

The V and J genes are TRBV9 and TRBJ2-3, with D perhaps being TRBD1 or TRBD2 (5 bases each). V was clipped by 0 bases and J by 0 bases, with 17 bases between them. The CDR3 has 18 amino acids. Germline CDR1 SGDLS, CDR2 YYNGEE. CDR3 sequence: CASSVDALRDGSTDTQYF. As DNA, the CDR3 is TGTGCCAGCAGCGTAGACGCCCTCCGGGACGGAAGCACAGATACGCAGTATTTT.

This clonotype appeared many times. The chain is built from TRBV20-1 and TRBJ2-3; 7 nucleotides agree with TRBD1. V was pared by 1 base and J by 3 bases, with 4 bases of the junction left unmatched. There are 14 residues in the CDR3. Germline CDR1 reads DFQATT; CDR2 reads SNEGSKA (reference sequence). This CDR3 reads CSARGSGGTDTQYF. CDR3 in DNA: TGCAGTGCTAGAGGGTCAGGGGGTACAGATACGCAGTATTTT.

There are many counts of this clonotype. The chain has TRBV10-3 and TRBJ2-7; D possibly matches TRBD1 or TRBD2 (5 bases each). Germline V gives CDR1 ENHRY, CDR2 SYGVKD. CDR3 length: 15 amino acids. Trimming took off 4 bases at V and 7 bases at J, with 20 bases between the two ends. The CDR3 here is CAISVRPGRDGEQYF. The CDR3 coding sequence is TGTGCCATCAGTGTCCGACCGGGGCGAGATGGGGAGCAGTACTTC.

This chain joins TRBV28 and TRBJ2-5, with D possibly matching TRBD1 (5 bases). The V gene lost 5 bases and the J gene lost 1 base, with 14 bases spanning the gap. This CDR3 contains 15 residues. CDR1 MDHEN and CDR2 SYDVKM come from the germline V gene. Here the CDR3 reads CASSEALTAQETQYF. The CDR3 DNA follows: TGTGCCAGCAGTGAAGCCCTGACAGCCCAAGAGACCCAGTACTTC.

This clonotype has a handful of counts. CDR3 loop: CATSRDRGPGEQYF. Here the CDR3 DNA reads TGTGCCACCAGCAGAGACCGCGGGCCCGGGGAGCAGTATTTT. The chain has TRBV15 and TRBJ2-3; tentative D call: TRBD2 (5 bases). The CDR3 totals 14 residues. Trimming stripped 0 bases from V and 11 bases from J, with 15 bases between. Germline V gene lookup returns CDR1 LNHNV and CDR2 YYDKDF (reference sequence).

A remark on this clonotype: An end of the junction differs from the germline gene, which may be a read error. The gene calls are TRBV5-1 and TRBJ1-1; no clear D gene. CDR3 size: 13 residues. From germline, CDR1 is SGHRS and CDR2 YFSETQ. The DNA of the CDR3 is TGCGCCTGCAGCTTGGGAGCGAACACTGAAGCTTTCTTT. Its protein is CACSLGANTEAFF.

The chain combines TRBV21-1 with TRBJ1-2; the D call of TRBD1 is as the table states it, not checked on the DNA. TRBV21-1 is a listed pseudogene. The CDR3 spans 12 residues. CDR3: CAIQGSEYGYTF. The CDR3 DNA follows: TGTGCCATCCAGGGTTCTGAGTATGGCTACACCTTC.

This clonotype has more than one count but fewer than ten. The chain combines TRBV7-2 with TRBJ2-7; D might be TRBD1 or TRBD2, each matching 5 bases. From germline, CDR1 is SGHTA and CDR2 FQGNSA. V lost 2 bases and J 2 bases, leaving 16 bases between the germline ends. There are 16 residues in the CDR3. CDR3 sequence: CASSLWSGPGPYEQYF. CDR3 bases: TGTGCCAGCAGCTTATGGTCGGGGCCCGGACCCTACGAGCAGTACTTC.

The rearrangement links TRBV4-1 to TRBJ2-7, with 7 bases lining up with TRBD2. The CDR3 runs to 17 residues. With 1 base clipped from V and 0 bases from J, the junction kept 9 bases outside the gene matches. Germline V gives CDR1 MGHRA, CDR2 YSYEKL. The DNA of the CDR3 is TGCGCCAGCAGCCAAGGTCAGCGGGGCCCTAGCTCCTACGAGCAGTACTTC. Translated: CASSQGQRGPSSYEQYF.

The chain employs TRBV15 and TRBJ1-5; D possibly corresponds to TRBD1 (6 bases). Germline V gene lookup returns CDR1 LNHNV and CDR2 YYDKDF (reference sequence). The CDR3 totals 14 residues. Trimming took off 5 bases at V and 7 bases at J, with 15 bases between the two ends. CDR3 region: CATSLKGVGQPQHF. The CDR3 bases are TGTGCCACCAGCTTGAAGGGGGTTGGACAGCCCCAGCATTTT. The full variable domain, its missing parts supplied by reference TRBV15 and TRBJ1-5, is DAMVIQNPRYQVTQFGKPVTLSCSQTLNHNVMYWYQQKSSQAPKLLFHYYDKDFNNEADTPDNFQSRRPNTSFCFLDIRSPGLGDTAMYLCATSLKGVGQPQHFGDGTRLSIL.

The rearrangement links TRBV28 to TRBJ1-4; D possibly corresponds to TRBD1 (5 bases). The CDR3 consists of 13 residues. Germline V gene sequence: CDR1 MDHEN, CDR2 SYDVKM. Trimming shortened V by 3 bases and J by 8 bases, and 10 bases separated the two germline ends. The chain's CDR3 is CASSFPRAEKLFF. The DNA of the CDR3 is TGTGCCAGCAGTTTTCCCAGGGCGGAAAAACTGTTTTTT.

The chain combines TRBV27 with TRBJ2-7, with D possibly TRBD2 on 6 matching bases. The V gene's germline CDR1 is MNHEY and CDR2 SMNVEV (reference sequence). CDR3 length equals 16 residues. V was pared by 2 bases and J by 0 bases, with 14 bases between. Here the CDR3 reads CASSLGRSGPSYEQYF. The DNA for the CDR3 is TGTGCCAGCAGTTTAGGGAGGTCGGGGCCCTCCTACGAGCAGTACTTC.

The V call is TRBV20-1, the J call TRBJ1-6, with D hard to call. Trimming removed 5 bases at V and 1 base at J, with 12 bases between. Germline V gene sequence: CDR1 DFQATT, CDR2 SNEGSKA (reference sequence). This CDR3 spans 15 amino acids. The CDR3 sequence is CSARRSRSYNSPLHF. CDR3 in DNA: TGCAGTGCTCGACGATCGAGATCCTATAATTCACCCCTCCACTTT.

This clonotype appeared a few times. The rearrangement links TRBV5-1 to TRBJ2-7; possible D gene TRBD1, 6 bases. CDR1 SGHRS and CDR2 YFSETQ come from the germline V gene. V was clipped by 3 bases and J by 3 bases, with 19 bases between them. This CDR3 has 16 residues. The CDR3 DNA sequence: TGCGCCAGCAGCTCGTCTACAGGGCCTACTAGCTACGAGCAGTACTTC. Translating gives CASSSSTGPTSYEQYF.

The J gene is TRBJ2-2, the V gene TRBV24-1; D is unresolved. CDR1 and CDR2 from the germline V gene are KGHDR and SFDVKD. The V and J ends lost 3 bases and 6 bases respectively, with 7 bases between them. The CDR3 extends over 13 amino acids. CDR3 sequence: CATSDLSAGELFF. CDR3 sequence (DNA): TGTGCCACCAGTGATCTGTCGGCCGGGGAGCTGTTTTTT.

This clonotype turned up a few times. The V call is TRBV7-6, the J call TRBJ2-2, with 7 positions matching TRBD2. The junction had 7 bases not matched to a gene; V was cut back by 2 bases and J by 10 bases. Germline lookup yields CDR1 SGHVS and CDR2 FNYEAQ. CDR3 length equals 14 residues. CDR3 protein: CASSLIGDYEELFF. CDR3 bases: TGTGCCAGCAGCTTAATCGGGGACTATGAGGAGCTGTTTTTT.

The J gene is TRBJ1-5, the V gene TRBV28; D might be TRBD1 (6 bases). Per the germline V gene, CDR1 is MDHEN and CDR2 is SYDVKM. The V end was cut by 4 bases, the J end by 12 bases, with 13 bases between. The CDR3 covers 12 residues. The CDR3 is CASSSPGHFQHF. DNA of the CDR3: TGTGCCAGCAGTTCCCCGGGACACTTCCAGCATTTT.

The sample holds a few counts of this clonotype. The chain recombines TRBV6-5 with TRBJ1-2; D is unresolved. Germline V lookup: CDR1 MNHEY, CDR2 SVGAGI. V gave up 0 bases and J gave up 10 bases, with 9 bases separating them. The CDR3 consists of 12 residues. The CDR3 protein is CASSYSQDDYTF. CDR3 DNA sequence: TGTGCCAGCAGTTACTCCCAAGATGACTACACCTTC.

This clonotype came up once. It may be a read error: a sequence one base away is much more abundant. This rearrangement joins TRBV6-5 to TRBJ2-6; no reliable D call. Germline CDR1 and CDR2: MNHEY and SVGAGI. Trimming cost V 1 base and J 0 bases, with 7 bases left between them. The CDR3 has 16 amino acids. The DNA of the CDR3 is TGTGCCAGCAGTTACTTCGGTTTCTCTGGGGCCAACGTCCTGACTTTC. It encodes CASSYFGFSGANVLTF.

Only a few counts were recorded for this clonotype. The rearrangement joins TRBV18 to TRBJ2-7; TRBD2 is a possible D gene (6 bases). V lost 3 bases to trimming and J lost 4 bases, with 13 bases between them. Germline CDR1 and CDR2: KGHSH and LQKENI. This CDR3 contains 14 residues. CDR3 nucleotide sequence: TGTGCCAGCTCACCGGAGGGCTGGGGATACGAGCAGTACTTC. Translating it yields CASSPEGWGYEQYF.

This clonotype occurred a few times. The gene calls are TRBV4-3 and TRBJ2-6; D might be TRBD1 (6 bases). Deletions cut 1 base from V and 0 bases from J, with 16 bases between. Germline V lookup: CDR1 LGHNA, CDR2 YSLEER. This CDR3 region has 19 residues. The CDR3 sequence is CASSQALRQAVSGANVLTF. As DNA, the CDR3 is TGCGCCAGCAGCCAAGCTTTGCGACAGGCCGTCTCTGGGGCCAACGTCCTGACTTTC.

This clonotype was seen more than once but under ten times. Written as DNA, the CDR3 is TGCGCCAGCAGCGGGCAGGAGCCATCCTATAATTCACCCCTCCACTTT. It translates to CASSGQEPSYNSPLHF. The chain links TRBV5-1 to TRBJ1-6, with D unresolved. The V gene lost 4 bases and the J gene lost 1 base, with 12 bases spanning the gap. This CDR3 is 16 amino acids long. CDR1 and CDR2 from the germline V gene are SGHRS and YFSETQ.